This note documents a single TCR beta chain sequence. Its antigen is undetermined. The donors were in the approximately 120-subject validation cohort, distinct from the approximately 700-subject first cohort. The data were taken from a study of cytomegalovirus exposure and HLA in healthy donors. Produced via immunoSEQ multiplex PCR; TCRdb's table is partial and in-frame only. Of about 82,000 clones in the sample, about 95% are singletons; the top ten hold more than 0.65%. Germline V gene lookup returns CDR1 MNHNS and CDR2 SASEGT. There are 15 residues in the CDR3. Whole-study findings and limits: Specific recognition of CMV antigens was confirmed in vitro for a few chains (all CMV-associated). Rare TCR sequences dominated, though some public TCRs recurred in many donors.

The clonotype comes from a woman younger than 30 in good health and CMV-seronegative. The chain is built from TRBV6-1 and TRBJ2-5, with 13 bases lining up with TRBD2. The J call is in doubt because the DNA end fits TRBJ2-7 better. The source material was PBMCs. CDR3 in DNA: TGTGCCAGCAGCCCCACTAGCGGGGGGGCCTACGAGCAGTACTTC. Its protein product is CASSPTSGGAYEQYF.